This TCR beta chain was captured by sequencing in a study of Ad26.COV2.S vaccination and SARS-CoV-2 variants. Treatment reported: around 19 received Ad26.COV2.S at low or high dose, single or two shots; about five received placebo; per-sample allocation not given. Sampling happened 63 days after the first vaccine or placebo injection. Sequencing used immunoSEQ multiplex PCR; TCRdb keeps in-frame clones, though not all of them. This table has 350,000 to 550,000 clones, 89% appearing once. The CDR3 covers 15 residues. In germline, CDR1 is KGHDR, CDR2 SFDVKD. V was clipped by 3 bases and J by 1 base, with 11 bases between them.

The chain joins TRBV24-1 to TRBJ2-5; TRBD1 is a possible D gene (5 bases). This sequence originates from a person aged 18 to 59 who received the Ad26.COV2.S COVID-19 vaccine or a placebo. Sequenced here: peripheral blood, sampled in a trial of Ad26.COV2.S vaccine versus placebo. As DNA, the CDR3 is TGTGCCACCAGTGATCGAGACAGTTTCCAAGAGACCCAGTACTTC. This sequence encodes CATSDRDSFQETQYF.